This T cell receptor beta chain is drawn from a study of OX40 agonist ivuxolimab in advanced cancers. About the research overall: Head and neck, renal cell, melanoma or hepatocellular carcinoma were the cancers that dose-escalation patients had. Allowance was made for prior anti-PD-1, anti-PD-L1 or anti-CTLA-4 therapy, and around 44% had some. Study outcomes and limitations: Doses of 0.1 to 3.0 mg/kg were accompanied by clonal expansion of CD4+ and CD8+ blood T cells by week 6.

Drawing of blood for sampling happened at baseline, at cycle 4 day 1, and at cycle 7 day 1. Of note for this clone: Its antigen is not known.

Assay used: immunoSEQ multiplex PCR; TCRdb lists only in-frame clones, some missing. This table has tens of thousands of clones, roughly 80% appearing once. CDR3 length equals 16 residues. V lost 5 bases and J 0 bases, leaving 15 bases between the germline ends. Germline V gene data show CDR1 as KGHSH and CDR2 as LQKENI. Sequenced here: CD4+ or CD8+ T cells sorted from blood, sampled in a trial of the OX40 agonist ivuxolimab. This TCR was sampled from an adult with an advanced solid tumor such as melanoma, head and neck, liver or kidney cancer. V usage is TRBV18 and J usage is TRBJ2-3; D possibly corresponds to TRBD2 (5 bases). The CDR3 protein is CASSDSRRRSTDTQYF. The DNA of the CDR3 is TGTGCCAGCTCAGATTCCCGGAGGAGGAGCACAGATACGCAGTATTTT. Combining the CDR3 with reference TRBV18 and TRBJ2-3 gives the whole variable domain NAGVMQNPRHLVRRRGQEARLRCSPMKGHSHVYWYRQLPEEGLKFMVYLQKENIIDESGMPKERFSAEFPKEGPSILRIQQVVRGDSAAYFCASSDSRRRSTDTQYFGPGTRLTVL.